This T cell receptor (beta chain) was documented in a study of blood T cell repertoires in COVID-19. For the study at large: Sources were T cells, B-cell-depleted T cells, or PBMCs; the material itself was cDNA or gDNA.

TCRdb keeps only in-frame clones here, not all; method: immunoSEQ multiplex PCR. The data contain tens of thousands of clones, around 83% of them singletons. The V gene's germline CDR1 is SGHTA and CDR2 FQGNSA. CDR3 length equals 17 residues. The V and J ends lost 1 base and 9 bases, in that order; junction bases with no gene match: 10. This sequence was found in an elderly man with acute or convalescent COVID-19. The J gene is TRBJ2-1, the V gene TRBV7-2, with 12 bases identical to TRBD2. Sequences were obtained from peripheral blood. Here the CDR3 DNA reads TGTGCCAGCAGCTTAGAAGGCGCTAGCGGGAGGGGAACTGAGCAGTTCTTC. Its protein is CASSLEGASGRGTEQFF.